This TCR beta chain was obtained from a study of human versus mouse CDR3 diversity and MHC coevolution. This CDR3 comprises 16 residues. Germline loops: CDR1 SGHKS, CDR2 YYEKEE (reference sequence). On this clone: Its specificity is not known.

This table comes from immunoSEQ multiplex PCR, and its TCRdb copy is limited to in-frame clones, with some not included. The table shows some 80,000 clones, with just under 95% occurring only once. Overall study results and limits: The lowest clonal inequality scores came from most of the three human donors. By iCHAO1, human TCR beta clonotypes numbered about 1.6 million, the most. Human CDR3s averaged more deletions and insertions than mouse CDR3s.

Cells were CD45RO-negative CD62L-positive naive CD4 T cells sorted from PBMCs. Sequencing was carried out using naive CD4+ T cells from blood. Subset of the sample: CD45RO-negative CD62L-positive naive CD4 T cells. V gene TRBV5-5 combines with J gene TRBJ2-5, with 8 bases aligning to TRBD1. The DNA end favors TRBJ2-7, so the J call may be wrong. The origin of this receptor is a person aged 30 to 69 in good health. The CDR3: CASSLAGGQGSYEQYF. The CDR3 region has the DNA TGTGCCAGCAGCTTGGCAGGCGGACAGGGCTCCTACGAGCAGTACTTC.